This T cell receptor (beta chain) was captured by sequencing in a study of beta chain features in type 1 diabetes. Study-wide results and limits: Shortening of TCRB CDR3s, moderate but significant, appeared in all four CD4+ subsets of Type 1 diabetes patients.

As every portion of the isolated RNA was reverse transcribed, the sequencing read expressed TCRB transcripts. The protocol was immunoSEQ multiplex PCR, while the TCRdb copy is restricted to in-frame clones and leaves out a portion. The sample has fewer than 110,000 clones; 25% to 35% are singletons. CD4+ naive, central memory, regulatory and stem cell-like memory cells were sorted via CD45RO/CCR7/CD25/CD127/CD95/CD27. Trimming pared 4 bases from V and 0 bases from J, leaving 11 bases between. The germline V gene encodes CDR1 SGHRS and CDR2 YFSETQ. The CDR3 is 15 amino acids. In the case of this clone: The antigen is undetermined.

The sample comprised central memory CD4+ T cells from blood. The origin of this receptor is a young woman with type 1 diabetes. The gene calls are TRBV5-1 and TRBJ2-1, with a tentative D call TRBD1 (5 bases). The CDR3 loop reads CASSTTGLSYNEQFF. CDR3 coding DNA: TGCGCCAGCAGCACTACAGGCCTCTCCTACAATGAGCAGTTCTTC. Full variable domain (rest looked up from reference TRBV5-1 and TRBJ2-1): KAGVTQTPRYLIKTRGQQVTLSCSPISGHRSVSWYQQTPGQGLQFLFEYFSETQRNKGNFPGRFSGRQFSNSRSEMNVSTLELGDSALYLCASSTTGLSYNEQFFGPGTRLTVL.